Only a few counts were recorded for the clone carrying this T cell receptor (beta chain). Its antigen is unidentified. The investigators reverse transcribed all of the isolated RNA, so they sequenced expressed TCRB transcripts. Clones were read by immunoSEQ multiplex PCR, and TCRdb kept only the in-frame ones, dropping some. The profile shows some 170,000 clones, roughly 60% of them singletons. These data are taken from a study of beta chain features in type 1 diabetes. General study findings and limits: It was among patients, rather than healthy donors, that naive, central memory and Treg TCRB repertoires appeared more similar. Shorter templates might be favored by PCR, and equally so in patients and in controls. The study found moderately but significantly shorter TCRB CDR3s in all four CD4+ subsets of Type 1 diabetes patients.

This CDR3 comprises 14 residues. V lost 4 bases to trimming and J lost 5 bases; unmatched junction nucleotides: 5. The V gene's germline CDR1 is KGHSH and CDR2 LQKENI. A sort by CD45RO/CCR7/CD25/CD127/CD95/CD27 yielded CD4+ naive, central memory, regulatory and stem cell-like memory cells. Sequenced material: naive CD4+ T cells from blood. The TCR sequence derives from a man aged 25-45 years with type 1 diabetes. This chain joins TRBV18 and TRBJ2-5; 9 bases align to TRBD1. The CDR3 DNA follows: TGTGCCAGCTCACTGGGACAGGGTGTGGAGACCCAGTACTTC. Translating it yields CASSLGQGVETQYF.